This T cell receptor (beta chain) was observed in a study of blood T cell repertoires in COVID-19. Study information: Sites in the United States, Italy and Spain provided acute and convalescent COVID-19 samples. T cells, B-cell-depleted T cells, or PBMCs supplied cDNA or gDNA.

Germline assignment: CDR1 LGHNA and CDR2 YNFKEQ. The CDR3 is made up of 15 amino acids. J lost 3 bases, V lost 1 base, and 2 bases had no gene match. As handled by the study authors: Estimated nucleated cell counts came from reference gene primer amplification. Clones were sequenced by immunoSEQ multiplex PCR, and TCRdb holds only the in-frame ones, with some missing. D and trimming were read from the DNA, whereas the V and J calls and clone size are those reported in that table. This repertoire shows about 80,000 clones, approximately 82% found once; its top ten account for approximately 9.1%. The receptor comes from a human donor in a cohort sampled during active COVID-19. The sample taken for sequencing was peripheral blood. The chain has TRBV4-2 and TRBJ2-3; 9 nucleotides line up with TRBD2. The CDR3 coding sequence is TGTGCCAGCAGCCAAGGGACTAGCGAAACAGATACGCAGTATTTT. It translates to CASSQGTSETDTQYF.